Each of the 2 T cell receptor beta chains below was sequenced from the same sample in a study of CXCR3-negative and CXCR3-positive naive CD8 T cells. Study results and limitations: More hydrophobic TRB CDR3s occurred in CXCR3-positive than in CXCR3-negative naive cells.

No antigen has been assigned to these receptors. UMI-labeled 5' RACE yielded the TRB cDNA libraries. TCRdb reworked the 5' RACE reads into one entry per CDR3 protein, no DNA. This sample carries over 95,000 distinct CDR3 sequences, with approximately 0.4% going to the ten biggest clones. The sequenced material came from naive CXCR3+ CD8+ T cells from blood. The subset denotes: CD45RO-CCR7+CD27+CD95- naive CD8+ T cells expressing CXCR3 (TNR3+). The receptors originated from a human donor in good health. Some clones in this sample may be carry-over from other donors' samples.

This sequence joins TRBV29-1 and TRBJ1-2; TCRdb's D call of TRBD1 is untestable without DNA. From germline, CDR1 is SQVTM and CDR2 ANQGSEA. This CDR3 comprises 14 residues. CDR3 in amino acids: CSVESQGGGYGYTF.

The genes are TRBV7-2 and TRBJ2-1; TCRdb lists TRBD2, though no DNA is available to test this call. The germline V gene has CDR1 SGHTA and CDR2 FQGNSA. The CDR3 extends over 16 amino acids. CDR3: CASSSILAGLYNEQFF.